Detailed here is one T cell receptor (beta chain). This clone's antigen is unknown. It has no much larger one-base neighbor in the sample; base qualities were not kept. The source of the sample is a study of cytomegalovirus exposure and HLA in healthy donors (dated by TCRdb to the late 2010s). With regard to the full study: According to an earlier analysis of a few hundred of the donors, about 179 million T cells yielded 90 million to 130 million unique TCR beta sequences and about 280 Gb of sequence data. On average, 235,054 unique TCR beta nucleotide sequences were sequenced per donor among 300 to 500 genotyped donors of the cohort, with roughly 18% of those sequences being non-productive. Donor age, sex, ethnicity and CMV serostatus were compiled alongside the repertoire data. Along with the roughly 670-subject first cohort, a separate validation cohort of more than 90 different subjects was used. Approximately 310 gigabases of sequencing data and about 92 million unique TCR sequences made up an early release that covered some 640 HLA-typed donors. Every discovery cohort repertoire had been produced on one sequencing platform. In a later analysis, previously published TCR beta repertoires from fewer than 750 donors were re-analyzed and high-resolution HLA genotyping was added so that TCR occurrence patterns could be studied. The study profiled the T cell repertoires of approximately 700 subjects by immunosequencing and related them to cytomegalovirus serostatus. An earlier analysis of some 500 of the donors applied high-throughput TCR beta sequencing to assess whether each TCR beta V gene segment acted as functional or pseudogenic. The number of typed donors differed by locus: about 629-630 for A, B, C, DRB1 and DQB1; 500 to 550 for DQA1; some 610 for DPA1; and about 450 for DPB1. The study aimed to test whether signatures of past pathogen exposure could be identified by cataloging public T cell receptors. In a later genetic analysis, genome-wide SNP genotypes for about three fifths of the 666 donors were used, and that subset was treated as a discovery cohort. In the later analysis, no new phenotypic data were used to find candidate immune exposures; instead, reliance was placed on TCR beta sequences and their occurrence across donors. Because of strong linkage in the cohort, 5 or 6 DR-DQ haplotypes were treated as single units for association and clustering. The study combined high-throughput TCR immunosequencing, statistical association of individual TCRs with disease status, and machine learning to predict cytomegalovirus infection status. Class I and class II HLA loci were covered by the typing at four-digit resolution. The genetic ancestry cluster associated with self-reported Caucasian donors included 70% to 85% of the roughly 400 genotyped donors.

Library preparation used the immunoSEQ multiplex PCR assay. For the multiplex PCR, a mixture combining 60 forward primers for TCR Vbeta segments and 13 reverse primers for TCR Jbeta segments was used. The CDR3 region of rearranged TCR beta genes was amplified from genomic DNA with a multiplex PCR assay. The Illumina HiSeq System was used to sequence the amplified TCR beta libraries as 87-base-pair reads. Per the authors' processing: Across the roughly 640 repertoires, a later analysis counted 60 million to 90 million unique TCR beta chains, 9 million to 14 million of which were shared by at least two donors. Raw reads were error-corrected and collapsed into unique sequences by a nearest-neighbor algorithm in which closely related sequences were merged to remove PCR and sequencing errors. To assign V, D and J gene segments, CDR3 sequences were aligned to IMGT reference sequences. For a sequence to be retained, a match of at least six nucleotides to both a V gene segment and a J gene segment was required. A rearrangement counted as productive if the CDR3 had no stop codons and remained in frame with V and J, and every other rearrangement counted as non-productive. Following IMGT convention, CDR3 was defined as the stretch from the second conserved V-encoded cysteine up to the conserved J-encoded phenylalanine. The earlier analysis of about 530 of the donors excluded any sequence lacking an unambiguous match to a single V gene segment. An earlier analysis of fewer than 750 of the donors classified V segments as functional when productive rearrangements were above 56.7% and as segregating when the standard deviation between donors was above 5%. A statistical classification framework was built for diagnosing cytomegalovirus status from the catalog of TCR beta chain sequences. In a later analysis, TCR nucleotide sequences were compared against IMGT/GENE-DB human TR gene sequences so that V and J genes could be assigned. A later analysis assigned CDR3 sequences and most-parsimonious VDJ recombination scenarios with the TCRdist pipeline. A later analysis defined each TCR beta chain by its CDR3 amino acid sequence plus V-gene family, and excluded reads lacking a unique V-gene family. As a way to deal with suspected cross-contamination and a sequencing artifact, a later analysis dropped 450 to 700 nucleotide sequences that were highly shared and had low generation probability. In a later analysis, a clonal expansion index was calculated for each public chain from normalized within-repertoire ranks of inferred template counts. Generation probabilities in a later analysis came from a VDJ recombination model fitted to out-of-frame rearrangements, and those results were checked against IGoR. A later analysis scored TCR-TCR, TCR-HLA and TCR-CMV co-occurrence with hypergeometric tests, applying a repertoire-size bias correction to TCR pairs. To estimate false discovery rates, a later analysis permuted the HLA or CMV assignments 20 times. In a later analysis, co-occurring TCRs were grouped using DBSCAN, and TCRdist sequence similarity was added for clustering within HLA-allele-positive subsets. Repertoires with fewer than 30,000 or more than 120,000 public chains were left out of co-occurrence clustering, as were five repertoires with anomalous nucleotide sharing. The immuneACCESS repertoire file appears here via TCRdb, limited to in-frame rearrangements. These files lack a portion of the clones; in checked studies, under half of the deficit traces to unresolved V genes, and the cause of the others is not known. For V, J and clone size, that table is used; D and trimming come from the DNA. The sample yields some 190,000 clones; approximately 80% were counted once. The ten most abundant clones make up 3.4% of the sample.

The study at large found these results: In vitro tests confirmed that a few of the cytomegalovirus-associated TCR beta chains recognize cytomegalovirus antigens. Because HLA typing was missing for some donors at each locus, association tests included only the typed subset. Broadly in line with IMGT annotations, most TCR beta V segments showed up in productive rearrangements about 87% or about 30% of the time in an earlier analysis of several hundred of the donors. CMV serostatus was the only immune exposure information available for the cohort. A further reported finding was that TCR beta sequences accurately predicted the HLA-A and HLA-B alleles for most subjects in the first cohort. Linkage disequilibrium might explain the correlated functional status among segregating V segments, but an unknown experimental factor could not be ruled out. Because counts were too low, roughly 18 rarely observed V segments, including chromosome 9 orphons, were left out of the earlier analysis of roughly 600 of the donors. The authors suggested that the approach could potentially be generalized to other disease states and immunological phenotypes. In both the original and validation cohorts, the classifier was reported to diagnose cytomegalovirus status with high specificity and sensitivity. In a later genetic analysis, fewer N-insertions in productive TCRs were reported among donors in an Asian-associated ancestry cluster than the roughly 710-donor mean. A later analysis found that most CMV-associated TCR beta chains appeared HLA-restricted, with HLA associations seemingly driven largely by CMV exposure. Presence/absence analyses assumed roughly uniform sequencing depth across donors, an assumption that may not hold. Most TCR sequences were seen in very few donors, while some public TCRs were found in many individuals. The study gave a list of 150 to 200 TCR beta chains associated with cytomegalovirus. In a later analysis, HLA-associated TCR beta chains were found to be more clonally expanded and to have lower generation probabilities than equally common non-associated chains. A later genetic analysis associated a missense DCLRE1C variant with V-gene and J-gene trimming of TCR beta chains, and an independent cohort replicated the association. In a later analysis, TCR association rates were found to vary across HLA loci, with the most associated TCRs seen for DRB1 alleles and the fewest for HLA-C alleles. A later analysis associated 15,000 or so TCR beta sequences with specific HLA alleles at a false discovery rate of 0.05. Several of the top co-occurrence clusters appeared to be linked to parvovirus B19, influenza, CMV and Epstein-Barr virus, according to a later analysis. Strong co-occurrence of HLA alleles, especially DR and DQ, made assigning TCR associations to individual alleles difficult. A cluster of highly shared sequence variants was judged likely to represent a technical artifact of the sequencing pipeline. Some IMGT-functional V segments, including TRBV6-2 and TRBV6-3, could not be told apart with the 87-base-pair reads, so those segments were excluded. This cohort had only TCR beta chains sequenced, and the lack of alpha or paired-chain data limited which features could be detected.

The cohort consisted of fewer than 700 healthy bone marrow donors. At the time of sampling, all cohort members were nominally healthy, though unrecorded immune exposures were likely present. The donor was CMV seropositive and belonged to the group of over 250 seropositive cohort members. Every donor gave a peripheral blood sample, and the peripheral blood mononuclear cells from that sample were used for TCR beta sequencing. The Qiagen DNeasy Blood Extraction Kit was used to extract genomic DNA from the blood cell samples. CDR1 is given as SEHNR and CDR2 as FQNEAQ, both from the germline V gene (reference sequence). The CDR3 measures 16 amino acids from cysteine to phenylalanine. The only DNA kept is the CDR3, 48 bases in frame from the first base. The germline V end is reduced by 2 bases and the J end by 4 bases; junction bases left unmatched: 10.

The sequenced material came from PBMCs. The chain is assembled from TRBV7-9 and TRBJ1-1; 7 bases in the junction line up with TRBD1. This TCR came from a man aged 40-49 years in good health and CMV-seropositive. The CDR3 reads CASSLRGGRGGTEAFF. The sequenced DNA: TGTGCCAGCAGCTTAAGAGGGGGCAGGGGAGGCACTGAAGCTTTCTTT.